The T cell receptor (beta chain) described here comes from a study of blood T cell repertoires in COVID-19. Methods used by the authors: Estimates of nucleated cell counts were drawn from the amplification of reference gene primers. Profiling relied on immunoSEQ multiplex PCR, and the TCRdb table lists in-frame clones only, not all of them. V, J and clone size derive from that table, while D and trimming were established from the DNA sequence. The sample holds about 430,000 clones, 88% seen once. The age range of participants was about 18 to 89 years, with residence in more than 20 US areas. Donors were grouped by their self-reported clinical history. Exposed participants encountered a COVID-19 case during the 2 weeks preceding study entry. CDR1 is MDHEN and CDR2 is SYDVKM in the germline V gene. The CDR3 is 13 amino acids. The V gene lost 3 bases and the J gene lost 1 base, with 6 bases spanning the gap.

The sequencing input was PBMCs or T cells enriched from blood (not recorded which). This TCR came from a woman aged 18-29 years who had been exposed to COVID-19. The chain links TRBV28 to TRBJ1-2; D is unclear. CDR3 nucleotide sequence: TGTGCCAGCAGTTTCACAGATAACTATGGCTACACCTTC. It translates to CASSFTDNYGYTF.